One sample yielded the 2 T cell receptor beta chains listed below, sequenced in a study of T cells and Merkel cell carcinoma outcomes. The method was immunoSEQ multiplex PCR; TCRdb's version includes in-frame clones alone and lacks a portion of them. The table lists over 7,500 clones, around 84% of them singletons. Sequenced material: tumor tissue from Merkel cell carcinoma. The receptors originated from a human donor with Merkel cell carcinoma.

The CDR3 spells CASRENDGVGGYTF. For the CDR3, the DNA is TGCGCCAGCAGGGAGAACGACGGAGTAGGAGGCTACACCTTC. The chain links TRBV10-2 to TRBJ1-2, with D unresolved. The CDR3 is 14 residues long. CDR1 and CDR2 from the germline V gene are WSHSY and SAAADI. Trimming took off 6 bases at V and 8 bases at J, with 19 bases between the two ends.

The V and J genes are TRBV12-5 and TRBJ2-3; TRBD2 matches at 14 bases. V was clipped by 1 base and J by 1 base; unmatched bases: 4. Germline CDR1 LGHNT, CDR2 FRNRAP. This CDR3 comprises 18 residues. CDR3 protein: CASGLGLAGGRRTDTQYF. For the CDR3, the DNA is TGTGCTAGTGGTTTGGGACTAGCGGGGGGGCGACGCACAGATACGCAGTATTTT.